A single T cell receptor (beta chain) is shown here with its context. This sample stems from a study of cytomegalovirus exposure and HLA in healthy donors. Use of 60 Vbeta and 13 Jbeta primers characterized the PCR. The protocol was immunoSEQ multiplex PCR, while the TCRdb copy is restricted to in-frame clones and leaves out a portion. The sample shows about 120,000 clones, roughly 78% of them seen only once. Sample: PBMCs. This TCR was recovered from a woman aged 25 to 39 in good health and CMV-seropositive.

The CDR3 region is CASRGLGLGTEAFF. As DNA, the CDR3 is TGTGCCAGCAGGGGCCTGGGTTTGGGCACTGAAGCTTTCTTT. The chain recombines TRBV6-5 with TRBJ1-1; no definite D call. The CDR3 runs to 14 residues. Germline V gene sequence: CDR1 MNHEY, CDR2 SVGAGI. The V and J ends lost 6 bases and 4 bases respectively, with 15 bases between them.